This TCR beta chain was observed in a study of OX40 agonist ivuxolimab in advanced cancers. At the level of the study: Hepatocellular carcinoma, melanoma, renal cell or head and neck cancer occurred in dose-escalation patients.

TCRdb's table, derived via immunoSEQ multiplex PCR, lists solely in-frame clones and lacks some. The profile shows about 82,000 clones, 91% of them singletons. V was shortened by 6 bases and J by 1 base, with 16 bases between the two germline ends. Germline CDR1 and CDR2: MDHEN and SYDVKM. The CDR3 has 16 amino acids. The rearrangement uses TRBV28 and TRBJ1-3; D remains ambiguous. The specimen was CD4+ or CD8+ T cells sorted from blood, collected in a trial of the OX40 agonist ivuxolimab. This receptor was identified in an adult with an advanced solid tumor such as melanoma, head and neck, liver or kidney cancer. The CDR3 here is CASRGAGPPSGNTIYF. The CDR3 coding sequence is TGTGCCAGCAGAGGTGCCGGGCCCCCATCTGGAAACACCATATATTTT.